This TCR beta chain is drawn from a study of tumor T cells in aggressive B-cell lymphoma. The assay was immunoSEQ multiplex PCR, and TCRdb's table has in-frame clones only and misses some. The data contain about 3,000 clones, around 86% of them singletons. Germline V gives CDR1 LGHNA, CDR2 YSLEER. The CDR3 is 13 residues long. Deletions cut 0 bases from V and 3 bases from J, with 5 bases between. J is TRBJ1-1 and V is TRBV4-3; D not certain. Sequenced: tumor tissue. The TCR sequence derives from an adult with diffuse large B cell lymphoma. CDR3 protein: CASSQDVDTEAFF. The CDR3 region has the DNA TGCGCCAGCAGCCAAGACGTCGACACTGAAGCTTTCTTT.